A single sample is the source of the 27 T cell receptor beta chains below, sequenced in a study of cytomegalovirus exposure and HLA in healthy donors. This PCR relied on a set of 60 Vbeta primers and 13 Jbeta primers. This table comes from immunoSEQ multiplex PCR, and its TCRdb copy is limited to in-frame clones, with some not included. The sample yields about 210,000 clones, roughly 85% seen once. Sequencing input: PBMCs. The receptors here all came from a male donor in good health and CMV-seronegative.

The chain couples TRBV4-2 to TRBJ1-2; a possible D gene is TRBD1 (5 bases). With 3 bases removed from V and 3 bases from J, the gap between germline ends came to 14 bases. The CDR3 has 15 amino acids. Germline CDR1 LGHNA, CDR2 YNFKEQ. CDR3 bases: TGTGCCAGCAGCCATCCCTTGGGGGAGGACTATGGCTACACCTTC. It codes for CASSHPLGEDYGYTF.

The J gene is TRBJ2-1, the V gene TRBV30; D gene ambiguous. CDR1 GTSNPN and CDR2 SVGIG come from the germline V gene (reference sequence). Trimming removed 3 bases from V and 8 bases from J, with 14 bases in between. The CDR3 loop spans 13 amino acids. The CDR3 DNA follows: TGTGCCTGGAGCGCACAAATGAGCGATGAGCAGTTCTTC. This sequence encodes CAWSAQMSDEQFF.

V gene TRBV18 combines with J gene TRBJ1-2, with a tentative D call TRBD1 (5 bases). From germline, CDR1 is KGHSH and CDR2 LQKENI. Trimming shortened V by 2 bases and J by 9 bases, and 7 bases separated the two germline ends. This CDR3 spans 11 amino acids. CDR3 coding DNA: TGTGCCAGCTCACCAAAGGACAGCTACACCTTC. Its protein is CASSPKDSYTF.

This chain links TRBV7-3 with TRBJ2-1; 13 nucleotides agree with TRBD2. CDR1 SGHTA and CDR2 FQGTGA come from the germline V gene. The CDR3 extends over 16 amino acids. J lost 7 bases, V lost 4 bases, and 7 bases had no gene match. DNA for the CDR3: TGTGCCAGCAGCTCAACTAGCGGGGGGGAAGGGAATGAGCAGTTCTTC. Protein: CASSSTSGGEGNEQFF.

The chain is built from TRBV7-9 and TRBJ1-1; a possible D gene is TRBD1 (6 bases). V lost 5 bases, J lost 8 bases, and 18 bases lay in between. CDR1 SEHNR and CDR2 FQNEAQ come from the germline V gene (reference sequence). This CDR3 has 14 residues. Here the CDR3 reads CASSRLQGKGEAFF. CDR3 bases: TGTGCCAGCAGCCGTTTGCAGGGGAAGGGGGAAGCTTTCTTT.

The chain recombines TRBV6-5 with TRBJ2-3, with D tentatively TRBD2 (6 bases). The CDR3 covers 15 residues. V gave up 4 bases and J gave up 3 bases, with 14 bases separating them. Germline CDR1 reads MNHEY; CDR2 reads SVGAGI. The CDR3 coding sequence is TGTGCCAGCAGTTTAGACAACGGGGGAACAGATACGCAGTATTTT. Residues: CASSLDNGGTDTQYF.

This chain uses TRBV11-2 with TRBJ2-1, with 12 bases fitting TRBD2. J lost 9 bases, V lost 0 bases, and 9 bases had no gene match. The CDR3 runs to 17 residues. Looked up from germline, CDR1 is SGHAT and CDR2 is FQNNGV. DNA of the CDR3: TGTGCCAGCAGCTTAGATGAAGGACTAGCGGGATTCGGTGAGCAGTTCTTC. This codes for CASSLDEGLAGFGEQFF.

V is TRBV13 and J is TRBJ2-1; 8 bases map to TRBD1. The CDR3 spans 15 residues. The germline V gene has CDR1 PRHDT and CDR2 FYEKMQ (reference sequence). Trimming at V came to 5 bases and at J to 2 bases, leaving 5 bases not matched to a gene. The CDR3 is CASSLRTGPYNEQFF. CDR3 nucleotide sequence: TGTGCCAGCAGCCTCAGGACAGGGCCCTACAATGAGCAGTTCTTC.

This chain uses TRBV6-5 with TRBJ1-6; D remains ambiguous. Germline V CDR1 and CDR2: MNHEY, SVGAGI. V was pared by 2 bases and J by 8 bases, with 10 bases between. The CDR3 loop spans 14 amino acids. The CDR3 DNA reads as TGTGCCAGCAGTTACGTATCGAGGGATTCACCCCTCCACTTT. The encoded protein is CASSYVSRDSPLHF.

The chain links TRBV30 to TRBJ1-6; 9 bases align to TRBD1. Germline-derived CDR1 and CDR2 are GTSNPN and SVGIG (reference sequence). V shed 5 bases, J shed 9 bases, and the junction held 5 bases outside the gene matches. This CDR3 is built from 13 residues. The CDR3 sequence: CAWVDRGGSPLHF. The CDR3, as DNA: TGTGCCTGGGTCGACAGGGGGGGTTCACCCCTCCACTTT.

This clone was seen a few times. This rearrangement joins TRBV29-1 to TRBJ2-5; D possibly corresponds to TRBD1 (6 bases). With 4 bases removed from V and 4 bases from J, the gap between germline ends came to 13 bases. This CDR3 region has 13 residues. Germline values: CDR1 SQVTM, CDR2 ANQGSEA. The CDR3 is CSVVRVRGETQYF. CDR3 nucleotides: TGCAGCGTTGTGAGAGTCAGGGGAGAGACCCAGTACTTC.

This chain uses TRBV18 with TRBJ2-4; 7 bases agree with TRBD1. The ends lost 3 bases at V and 3 bases at J; junction bases unmatched: 14. CDR3 length: 18 amino acids. Germline V CDR1 and CDR2: KGHSH, LQKENI. The CDR3 region has the DNA TGTGCCAGCTCACCCCTGAGCAGGGTGGCAGGGGGCAAAAACATTCAGTACTTC. Translating it yields CASSPLSRVAGGKNIQYF.

CDR3 DNA: TGTGCCAGCAGTTCCCAAAATCAGCCCCAGCATTTT. Translated, it gives CASSSQNQPQHF. V and J are TRBV6-5 and TRBJ1-5; D remains unclear. The ends were cut back, 4 bases at V and 4 bases at J, with 5 bases in the middle. Germline lookup yields CDR1 MNHEY and CDR2 SVGAGI. CDR3 length: 12 amino acids.

The CDR3 nucleotides are TGTGCCAGCAGCTTCCTTGGACTAGCGGACAATGAGCAGTTCTTC. Its protein product is CASSFLGLADNEQFF. The chain joins TRBV13 to TRBJ2-1; TRBD2 agrees at 10 bases. V shed 3 bases and J 5 bases; nucleotides not matched to a gene: 4. Per germline, CDR1 PRHDT and CDR2 FYEKMQ (reference sequence). The CDR3 has 15 amino acids. Looking up the rest from reference TRBV13 and TRBJ2-1 gives the full variable domain: AAGVIQSPRHLIKEKRETATLKCYPIPRHDTVYWYQQGPGQDPQFLISFYEKMQSDKGSIPDRFSAQQFSDYHSELNMSSLELGDSALYFCASSFLGLADNEQFFGPGTRLTVL.

The chain recombines TRBV19 with TRBJ1-5, with D unresolved. The CDR3 is 15 residues long. Trimming stripped 1 base from V and 2 bases from J, with 9 bases between. CDR1 and CDR2 from the germline V gene are LNHDA and SQIVND (reference sequence). The DNA for the CDR3 is TGTGCCAGTAGTATAGTACTGCTGGGCAATCAGCCCCAGCATTTT. Translated, it gives CASSIVLLGNQPQHF.

This clone was recorded once. The chain recombines TRBV30 with TRBJ1-1, with a possible D match to TRBD1 (5 bases). Looked up from germline, CDR1 is GTSNPN and CDR2 is SVGIG (reference sequence). This CDR3 spans 12 amino acids. Trimming shortened V by 1 base and J by 10 bases, and 13 bases separated the two germline ends. CDR3 sequence: CAWSGFGGRAFF. The CDR3 nucleotides are TGTGCCTGGAGTGGGTTCGGGGGAAGAGCTTTCTTT.

The rearrangement joins TRBV5-5 to TRBJ2-2; perhaps TRBD1 as D (7 bases). CDR3 size: 16 residues. Trimming stripped 0 bases from V and 5 bases from J, with 14 bases between. Germline values: CDR1 SGHKS, CDR2 YYEKEE (reference sequence). The CDR3 is CASSLEAGGWTGELFF. Here the CDR3 DNA reads TGTGCCAGCAGCTTGGAGGCAGGGGGGTGGACCGGGGAGCTGTTTTTT. Combining the CDR3 with reference TRBV5-5 and TRBJ2-2 gives the whole variable domain DAGVTQSPTHLIKTRGQQVTLRCSPISGHKSVSWYQQVLGQGPQFIFQYYEKEERGRGNFPDRFSARQFPNYSSELNVNALLLGDSALYLCASSLEAGGWTGELFFGEGSRLTVL.

V gene TRBV4-3 combines with J gene TRBJ2-7; D may be TRBD1 (8 bases). The ends were cut back, 3 bases at V and 7 bases at J, with 13 bases in the middle. Germline CDR1 reads LGHNA; CDR2 reads YSLEER. The CDR3 extends over 13 amino acids. The CDR3 sequence is CASSQLQGGEQYF. The CDR3 DNA reads TGCGCCAGCAGCCAGCTACAGGGGGGGGAGCAGTACTTC.

The rearrangement links TRBV18 to TRBJ2-2; 9 nucleotides line up with TRBD2. The CDR3 has 16 amino acids. V shed 4 bases, J shed 0 bases, and the junction held 3 bases outside the gene matches. Germline values: CDR1 KGHSH, CDR2 LQKENI. The CDR3 here is CASSLLAGSNTGELFF. The CDR3 DNA is TGTGCCAGCTCACTCCTAGCGGGATCGAACACCGGGGAGCTGTTTTTT.

The rearrangement links TRBV29-1 to TRBJ1-1, with D perhaps matching TRBD1 (5 bases). V lost 3 bases, J lost 3 bases, and 11 bases lay in between. Germline-derived CDR1 and CDR2 are SQVTM and ANQGSEA. CDR3 length equals 13 residues. DNA of the CDR3: TGCAGCGTTGATGGTCAGGGATACACTGAAGCTTTCTTT. Residues: CSVDGQGYTEAFF.

The genes are TRBV7-9 and TRBJ2-7, with D unresolved. Germline CDR1 is SEHNR and CDR2 is FQNEAQ (reference sequence). The CDR3 sequence is 15 residues long. V gave up 4 bases and J gave up 3 bases, with 16 bases separating them. DNA for the CDR3: TGTGCCAGCAGCTCCTATCTGACACCGATCTACGAGCAGTACTTC. Translating it yields CASSSYLTPIYEQYF.

A single count supports this clone. The genes are TRBV6-5 and TRBJ2-2; D is uncertain. Looked up from germline, CDR1 is MNHEY and CDR2 is SVGAGI. The V gene lost 2 bases and the J gene lost 3 bases, with 7 bases spanning the gap. The CDR3 is 14 residues long. The CDR3, as DNA: TGTGCCAGCAGTTACGACACCTACACCGGGGAGCTGTTTTTT. Translating it yields CASSYDTYTGELFF.

The chain combines TRBV5-1 with TRBJ2-3; 9 positions agree with TRBD2. V lost 4 bases, J lost 2 bases, and 8 bases stayed unmatched. The CDR3 totals 16 residues. The germline gives CDR1 SGHRS, CDR2 YFSETQ. The CDR3 nucleotides are TGCGCCAGCAGCGCTGGGGCTAGCGGGGCCACAGATACGCAGTATTTT. It translates to CASSAGASGATDTQYF.

V gene TRBV27 combines with J gene TRBJ2-3, with D maybe TRBD1 (5 bases). The CDR3 has 15 residues. Trimming pared 7 bases from V and 5 bases from J, leaving 19 bases between. Germline CDR1 and CDR2: MNHEY and SMNVEV (reference sequence). The CDR3 is CASTSIAGPGDTQYF. Written as DNA, the CDR3 is TGTGCCAGCACCAGTATCGCAGGGCCGGGAGATACGCAGTATTTT.

The chain is built from TRBV5-1 and TRBJ2-7, with D possibly being TRBD2 (5 bases). Germline V gene lookup returns CDR1 SGHRS and CDR2 YFSETQ. This CDR3 has 13 residues. Trimming shortened V by 5 bases and J by 7 bases, and 16 bases separated the two germline ends. CDR3 nucleotide sequence: TGCGCCAGCAGTCAGAGGGAGATCGGGGAGCAGTACTTC. It is translated as CASSQREIGEQYF.

The chain has TRBV5-6 and TRBJ1-3; D not certain. From germline, CDR1 is SGHDT and CDR2 YYEEEE. This CDR3 has 14 residues. With 0 bases removed from V and 4 bases from J, the gap between germline ends came to 8 bases. CDR3 DNA: TGTGCCAGCAGCTTGGGAGCAGCGGGAAACACCATATATTTT. Translating it yields CASSLGAAGNTIYF.

The chain is built from TRBV6-4 and TRBJ2-4; a weak D match, TRBD1 (7 bases). CDR1 is MRHNA and CDR2 is SNTAGT in the germline V gene. This CDR3 spans 13 amino acids. V was pared by 3 bases and J by 7 bases, with 10 bases between. CDR3 loop: CASSETGRNIQYF. CDR3 nucleotides: TGTGCCAGCAGTGAGACAGGGAGGAACATTCAGTACTTC.